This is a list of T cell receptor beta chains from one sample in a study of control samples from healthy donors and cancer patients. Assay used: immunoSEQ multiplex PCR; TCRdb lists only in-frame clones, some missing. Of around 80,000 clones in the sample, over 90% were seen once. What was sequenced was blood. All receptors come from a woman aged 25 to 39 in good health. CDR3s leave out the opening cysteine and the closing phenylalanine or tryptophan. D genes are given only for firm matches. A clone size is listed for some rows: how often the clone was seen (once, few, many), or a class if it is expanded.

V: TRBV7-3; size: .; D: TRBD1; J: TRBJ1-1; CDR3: ASSSTGGYTEAF
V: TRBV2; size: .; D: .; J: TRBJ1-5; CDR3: ASSGGQRNQPQH
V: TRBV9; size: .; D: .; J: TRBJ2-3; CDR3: ASSVAPGQSTDTQY
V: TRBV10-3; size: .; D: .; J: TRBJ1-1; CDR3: AISEGTTEAF
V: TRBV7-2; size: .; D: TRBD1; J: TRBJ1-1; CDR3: ASSHTPETTGMNTEAF
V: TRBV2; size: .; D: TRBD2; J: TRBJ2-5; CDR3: ASSYNGGTSQETQY
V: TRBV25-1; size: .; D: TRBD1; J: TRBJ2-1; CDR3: ASHDRQGEDEQF
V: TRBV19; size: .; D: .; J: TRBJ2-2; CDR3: ASSIAPGGELF
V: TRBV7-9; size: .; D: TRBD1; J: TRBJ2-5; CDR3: ASSAGTGEETQY
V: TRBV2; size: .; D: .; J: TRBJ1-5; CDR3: ASSFVPRGSNQPQH
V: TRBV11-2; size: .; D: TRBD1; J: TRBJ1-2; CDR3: ASSAGQGAGYGYT
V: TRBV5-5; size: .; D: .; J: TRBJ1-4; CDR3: ASSPISTDEKLF
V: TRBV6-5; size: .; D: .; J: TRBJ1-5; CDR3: AVARDLKQPQH
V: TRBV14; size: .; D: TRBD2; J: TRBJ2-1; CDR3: ASSQGLAGSYNEQF
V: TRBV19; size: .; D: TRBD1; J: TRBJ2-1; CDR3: ASSMITGTGFSFGVYNEQF
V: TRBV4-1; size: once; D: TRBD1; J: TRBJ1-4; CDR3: ASSQGIQGAREKEKLF
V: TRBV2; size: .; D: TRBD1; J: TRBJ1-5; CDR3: ASTTTGNQPQH
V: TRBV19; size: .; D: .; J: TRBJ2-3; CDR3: ASSFTTSGTDTQY
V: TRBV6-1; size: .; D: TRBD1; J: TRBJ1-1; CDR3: ASSELETGAMNTEAF
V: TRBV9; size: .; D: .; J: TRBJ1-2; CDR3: ASSVSKLQYSHGYT
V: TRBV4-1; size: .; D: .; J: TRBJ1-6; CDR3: ASSQASGSPLH
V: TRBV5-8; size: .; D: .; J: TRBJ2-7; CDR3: ASSLGGHAGSSYEQY
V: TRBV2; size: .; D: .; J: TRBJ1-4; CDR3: ASRRGVDEKLF
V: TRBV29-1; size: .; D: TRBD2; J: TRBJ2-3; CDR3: SVAPAGVLTDTQY
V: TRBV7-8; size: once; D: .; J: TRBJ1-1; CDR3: ASSLHREAF
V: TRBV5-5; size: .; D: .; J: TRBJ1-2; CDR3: ASSLGDYGYT
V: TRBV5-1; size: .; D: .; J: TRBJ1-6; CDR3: ASSPAGQFNSPLH
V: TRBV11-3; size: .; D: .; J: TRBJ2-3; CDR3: ASSLEQATDTQY
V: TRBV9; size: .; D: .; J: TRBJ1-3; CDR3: ASSADRYLSGNTIY
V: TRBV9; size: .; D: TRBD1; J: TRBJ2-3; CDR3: ASSVGTGTTDTQY
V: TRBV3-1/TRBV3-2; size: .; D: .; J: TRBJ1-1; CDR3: ASSQDLIRAEAF
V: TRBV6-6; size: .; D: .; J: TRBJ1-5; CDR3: ASSSRGPNTNQPQH